These T cell receptor beta chains were read from a single sample in a study of early T cells in non-severe SARS-CoV-2 infection. TCRdb re-called the 5' RACE reads with MiXCR, one entry per CDR3 protein. The table lists 66,000 or so distinct CDR3 sequences, less than 14% of them singletons. The sample taken for sequencing was whole blood. The receptors were sampled from an adult who was a healthcare worker with PCR-confirmed SARS-CoV-2 infection or an uninfected control (not recorded which). The conserved cysteine and the conserved F or W are not part of the CDR3 here. Fields, in order: V gene, J gene, CDR3 protein.

v_gene: TRBV29-1; j_gene: TRBJ1-1; CDR3aa: SAAQGRATEAF
v_gene: TRBV14; j_gene: TRBJ1-1; CDR3aa: ASSQSVRRNTEAF
v_gene: TRBV28; j_gene: TRBJ2-5; CDR3aa: ASSLYAWGEVTQETQY
v_gene: TRBV3-1; j_gene: TRBJ2-5; CDR3aa: ASSPSRGMETQY
v_gene: TRBV29-1; j_gene: TRBJ2-7; CDR3aa: SVEPAGGYEQY
v_gene: TRBV19; j_gene: TRBJ1-2; CDR3aa: ATRPEANYGHT
v_gene: TRBV30; j_gene: TRBJ1-5; CDR3aa: AWSQTGRRNQPQH
v_gene: TRBV28; j_gene: TRBJ1-2; CDR3aa: ASSYQSYGYT
v_gene: TRBV7-9; j_gene: TRBJ1-6; CDR3aa: ASSLGGQGNSPLH
v_gene: TRBV30; j_gene: TRBJ1-1; CDR3aa: AGGQDSDTEAF
v_gene: TRBV12-3/TRBV12-4; j_gene: TRBJ2-2; CDR3aa: ASRGGVNTGELF
v_gene: TRBV20-1; j_gene: TRBJ1-1; CDR3aa: SARASAGGTEAF
v_gene: TRBV7-2; j_gene: TRBJ2-3; CDR3aa: ASSLRSRAPDTQY
v_gene: TRBV2; j_gene: TRBJ1-6; CDR3aa: ASSLRVAGSPLH
v_gene: TRBV12-3/TRBV12-4; j_gene: TRBJ1-1; CDR3aa: ASSPLRQRSTEAF
v_gene: TRBV6-2/TRBV6-3; j_gene: TRBJ1-5; CDR3aa: ASSRSASNQPQH
v_gene: TRBV11-2; j_gene: TRBJ2-1; CDR3aa: ASSPRGGPGGEQF
v_gene: TRBV19; j_gene: TRBJ1-5; CDR3aa: ASSNGQGPNQPQH
v_gene: TRBV20-1; j_gene: TRBJ1-1; CDR3aa: SASPYGGRWGTEAF
v_gene: TRBV11-2; j_gene: TRBJ2-1; CDR3aa: ASSLGNEQF
v_gene: TRBV16; j_gene: TRBJ2-1; CDR3aa: ASSVGFGGHNEQF
v_gene: TRBV18; j_gene: TRBJ2-4; CDR3aa: ASSPQSGQNIQY
v_gene: TRBV20-1; j_gene: TRBJ2-1; CDR3aa: SAWGGAHEQF
v_gene: TRBV3-1; j_gene: TRBJ2-3; CDR3aa: ASSQDQAPLGPDTQY
v_gene: TRBV20-1; j_gene: TRBJ2-3; CDR3aa: SVTPTLGVADTQY
v_gene: TRBV20-1; j_gene: TRBJ2-3; CDR3aa: SARPARYTDTQY
v_gene: TRBV29-1; j_gene: TRBJ2-4; CDR3aa: SAVRIAGGLVAKNIQY
v_gene: TRBV29-1; j_gene: TRBJ2-3; CDR3aa: SVEGAADTQY
v_gene: TRBV6-5; j_gene: TRBJ1-4; CDR3aa: ASSPLGTSNEKLF
v_gene: TRBV9; j_gene: TRBJ1-6; CDR3aa: ASSVSRSSYNSPLH
v_gene: TRBV5-1; j_gene: TRBJ2-3; CDR3aa: ASKIQSGATDTQY
v_gene: TRBV20-1; j_gene: TRBJ2-5; CDR3aa: SATEGLAGSQATQY
v_gene: TRBV7-9; j_gene: TRBJ1-3; CDR3aa: ASTPPGSGNTIY
v_gene: TRBV11-2; j_gene: TRBJ2-7; CDR3aa: ASSLDRVPYEQY
v_gene: TRBV12-5; j_gene: TRBJ2-3; CDR3aa: ASGLRREGDTQY
v_gene: TRBV10-3; j_gene: TRBJ2-7; CDR3aa: AIRPGQGNGEQY
v_gene: TRBV12-3/TRBV12-4; j_gene: TRBJ2-5; CDR3aa: ASRLGQAYQETQY
v_gene: TRBV7-9; j_gene: TRBJ2-3; CDR3aa: ASSLSLAGGHSDTQY
v_gene: TRBV5-1; j_gene: TRBJ2-3; CDR3aa: ASWASGDTQY
v_gene: TRBV7-2; j_gene: TRBJ2-2; CDR3aa: ASSLILGTVTGELF
v_gene: TRBV10-3; j_gene: TRBJ2-5; CDR3aa: AISESPYQETQY
v_gene: TRBV4-3; j_gene: TRBJ2-3; CDR3aa: ASGAGGTDTQY
v_gene: TRBV11-2; j_gene: TRBJ2-3; CDR3aa: ASSPDRTTDTQY
v_gene: TRBV7-8; j_gene: TRBJ2-3; CDR3aa: ASSPLSRARTDTQY
v_gene: TRBV2; j_gene: TRBJ2-3; CDR3aa: ASTSRQGATDTQY
v_gene: TRBV2; j_gene: TRBJ1-6; CDR3aa: ASSGQGALSSPLH
v_gene: TRBV30; j_gene: TRBJ2-7; CDR3aa: AWSVPDEYEQY
v_gene: TRBV3-1; j_gene: TRBJ1-4; CDR3aa: ASSQDRASNEKLF
v_gene: TRBV18; j_gene: TRBJ1-5; CDR3aa: ASSPGDQPQH
v_gene: TRBV6-1; j_gene: TRBJ2-2; CDR3aa: ASILKVGELF
v_gene: TRBV12-3/TRBV12-4; j_gene: TRBJ2-5; CDR3aa: ASTFSSGGARETQY
v_gene: TRBV9; j_gene: TRBJ1-6; CDR3aa: ASSADPGTANSPLH